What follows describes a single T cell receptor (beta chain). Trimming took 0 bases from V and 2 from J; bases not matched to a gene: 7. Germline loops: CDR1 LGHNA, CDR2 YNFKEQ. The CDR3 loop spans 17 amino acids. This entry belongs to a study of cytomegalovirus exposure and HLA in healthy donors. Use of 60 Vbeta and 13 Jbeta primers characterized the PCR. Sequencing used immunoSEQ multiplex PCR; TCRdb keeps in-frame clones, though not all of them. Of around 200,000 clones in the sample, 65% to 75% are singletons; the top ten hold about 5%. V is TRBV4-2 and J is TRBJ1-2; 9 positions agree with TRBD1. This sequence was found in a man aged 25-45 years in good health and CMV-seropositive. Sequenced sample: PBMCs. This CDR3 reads CASSQEESTGGNYGYTF. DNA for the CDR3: TGTGCCAGCAGCCAAGAAGAATCAACAGGGGGCAACTATGGCTACACCTTC.